A single sample gave rise to the 6 T cell receptor beta chains below, sequenced in a study of identical twins. TCRdb used MiXCR to reprocess the 5' RACE reads, holding one entry per CDR3 protein. The data contain 700,000 or so distinct CDR3 sequences, roughly 8% of them singletons. The same data also contributed to another study, on yellow fever vaccine responses in identical twins.

The sequenced sample consisted of PBMCs. These receptor sequences come from a woman younger than 35 in good health.

This clonotype showed up just a few times. V and J are TRBV9 and TRBJ2-7; 7 bases map to TRBD2. The CDR3 covers 15 residues. Trimming cost V 0 bases and J 5 bases; bases outside gene matches: 8. CDR1 SGDLS and CDR2 YYNGEE come from the germline V gene. CDR3 sequence reads: CASSVGGGWSNEQYF. In DNA, the CDR3 is TGTGCCAGCAGCGTAGGGGGGGGGTGGTCCAACGAGCAGTACTTC.

In this sample, this clonotype turned up a few times. The rearrangement joins TRBV5-1 to TRBJ1-6; D unresolved. The V gene lost 0 bases and the J gene lost 9 bases, with 19 bases spanning the gap. Per the germline V gene, CDR1 is SGHRS and CDR2 is YFSETQ. The CDR3 is 17 amino acids. The CDR3 DNA reads TGCGCCAGCAGCTTGGTGAAAATAGGGCATAGGCCTTCACCCCTCCACTTT. It translates to CASSLVKIGHRPSPLHF.

The CDR3 is CASRPTGTGNTIYF. DNA for the CDR3: TGTGCCAGCAGACCGACAGGGACTGGAAACACCATATATTTT. This chain joins TRBV12-3 or TRBV12-4 and TRBJ1-3; 7 positions agree with TRBD1. The V and J ends lost 6 bases and 2 bases, in that order; junction bases with no gene match: 4. The CDR3 spans 14 residues.

The chain has TRBV7-3 and TRBJ2-1; TRBD2 matches 9 bases. In germline, CDR1 is SGHTA, CDR2 FQGTGA. Trimming cost V 3 bases and J 4 bases; bases outside gene matches: 10. There are 17 residues in the CDR3. CDR3 bases: TGTGCCAGCAGCTTTAGCCCCCGCGGGGGGGCTTACAATGAGCAGTTCTTC. Its translation: CASSFSPRGGAYNEQFF.

The chain couples TRBV5-6 to TRBJ1-5; maybe TRBD1 (6 bases). This CDR3 comprises 16 residues. Trimming removed 4 bases from V and 1 base from J, with 15 bases in between. Germline V CDR1 and CDR2: SGHDT, YYEEEE. Written as DNA, the CDR3 is TGTGCCAGCAGCGCTTTCGGGGGGCTGAGCAATCAGCCCCAGCATTTT. The encoded protein is CASSAFGGLSNQPQHF.

This clonotype was counted ten times or more. The chain uses TRBV20-1 and TRBJ2-5, with 8 bases matching TRBD2. V gave up 6 bases and J gave up 5 bases; unmatched junction bases: 8. This CDR3 is built from 13 residues. Germline CDR1 DFQATT, CDR2 SNEGSKA (reference sequence). The DNA of the CDR3 is TGCAGTGCGATGGGACTAGTTAGCGAGACCCAGTACTTC. This encodes CSAMGLVSETQYF.